The subject of this entry is one T cell receptor beta chain. Its antigen is as yet unknown. Its ends do not fully match the called genes, so a read error is possible. Other DNA variants within this sample encode the same CDR3. The CDR3 runs 15 residues. CDR1 and CDR2 (germline): MGHRA, YSYEKL. Primers included in the PCR were 60 Vbeta and 13 Jbeta primers. Clones were sequenced by immunoSEQ multiplex PCR, and TCRdb holds only the in-frame ones, with some missing. This sample yields under 200,000 clones, of which roughly 87% are seen a single time; less than 1.3% belongs to the top ten. The entry originates in a study of cytomegalovirus exposure and HLA in healthy donors. Broader study findings: Presence/absence analyses supposed approximately even sequencing depth among donors. Cytomegalovirus-associated status was assigned to roughly 160 TCR beta chains.

Material: PBMCs. This TCR was recovered from a boy between 2 and 10 years old in good health and CMV-seronegative. The chain couples TRBV4-1 to TRBJ1-1; 9 bases align to TRBD1. DNA for the CDR3: TGCGCCAGCAGCCAAGAAGGACAGGGGAACACCGAAGCTTTCTTT. Protein product: CASSQEGQGNTEAFF.